A single sample is the source of the 23 T cell receptor beta chains below, sequenced in a study of T cells in localized non-small cell lung cancer. Assay: immunoSEQ multiplex PCR; the TCRdb copy retains only in-frame clones and omits some. In the table there are roughly 58,000 clones, 80% to 90% of which are singletons. Specimen: PBMCs, collected before any cancer treatment. The receptors shown here come from a man between 40 and 70 years old with stage II lung adenocarcinoma.

The J gene is TRBJ2-2, the V gene TRBV9; TRBD2 matches 15 bases. Germline CDR1 and CDR2: SGDLS and YYNGEE. The CDR3 is made up of 16 amino acids. V gave up 4 bases and J gave up 6 bases; unmatched junction bases: 4. The CDR3 DNA is TGTGCCAGCAGCCCCCGGACTAGCGGGAGGGCCGGGGAGCTGTTTTTT. It translates to CASSPRTSGRAGELFF. The complete variable domain, with remaining parts taken from reference TRBV9 and TRBJ2-2, reads DSGVTQTPKHLITATGQRVTLRCSPRSGDLSVYWYQQSLDQGLQFLIQYYNGEERAKGNILERFSAQQFPDLHSELNLSSLELGDSALYFCASSPRTSGRAGELFFGEGSRLTVL.

The chain combines TRBV29-1 with TRBJ2-3, with D tentatively TRBD2 (5 bases). The length of the CDR3 is 14 residues. Germline V gives CDR1 SQVTM, CDR2 ANQGSEA. V dropped 4 bases and J dropped 1 base, with 12 bases sitting between them. Here the CDR3 reads CSVGAGARTDTQYF. DNA for the CDR3: TGCAGCGTTGGTGCGGGCGCGCGCACAGATACGCAGTATTTT.

The chain couples TRBV19 to TRBJ2-1; 12 positions agree with TRBD2. This CDR3 spans 18 amino acids. Per the germline V gene, CDR1 is LNHDA and CDR2 is SQIVND (reference sequence). V was pared by 3 bases and J by 4 bases, with 10 bases of the junction left unmatched. As DNA, the CDR3 is TGTGCCAGTAGTATGGACATCGGGACTAGCGGGCTATACAATGAGCAGTTCTTC. Translated: CASSMDIGTSGLYNEQFF.

J is TRBJ2-1 and V is TRBV11-3; TRBD2 matches at 14 bases. Germline V gives CDR1 SGHNT, CDR2 YENEEA. The length of the CDR3 is 19 residues. The J segment lost 6 bases and the V segment lost 3 bases, leaving 13 bases of the junction unmatched. The CDR3 region is CASSFAPGTSGRIGNEQFF. The DNA of the CDR3 is TGTGCCAGCAGCTTTGCCCCGGGGACTAGCGGGAGAATAGGCAATGAGCAGTTCTTC.

The chain carries TRBV5-6 and TRBJ2-5; D possibly uses TRBD1 or TRBD2 (5 bases each). Germline V CDR1 and CDR2: SGHDT, YYEEEE. V lost 1 base to trimming and J lost 7 bases, with 14 bases between them. This CDR3 is built from 14 residues. CDR3 amino acids: CASSLRGLIGTQYF. The CDR3, as DNA: TGTGCCAGCAGCTTGCGGGGCCTAATCGGGACCCAGTACTTC.

The genes are TRBV27 and TRBJ2-7; unclear D gene. V was shortened by 3 bases and J by 5 bases, with 11 bases between the two germline ends. The CDR3 is 13 amino acids. Germline CDR1 reads MNHEY; CDR2 reads SMNVEV (reference sequence). The CDR3 loop reads CASSFGLTDEQYF. The CDR3 nucleotides read TGTGCCAGCAGTTTTGGCCTCACCGACGAGCAGTACTTC.

This clone has only one observation. V gene TRBV7-9 combines with J gene TRBJ2-1, with no clear D. V lost 3 bases to trimming and J lost 0 bases, with 3 bases between them. CDR1 is SEHNR, CDR2 FQNEAQ, per germline (reference sequence). CDR3 length: 13 residues. This chain's CDR3 is CASSFSSYNEQFF. Written as DNA, the CDR3 is TGTGCCAGCAGCTTTTCCTCCTACAATGAGCAGTTCTTC.

This clone was recorded only once. CDR3 nucleotide sequence: TGTGCCAGCAGTCTAAACTCAGGGGTGGCTGGAAACACCATATATTTT. This sequence encodes CASSLNSGVAGNTIYF. V gene TRBV28 combines with J gene TRBJ1-3, with a tentative D call TRBD1 (6 bases). The ends were cut back, 5 bases at V and 2 bases at J, with 16 bases in the middle. CDR3 size: 16 residues. Per the germline V gene, CDR1 is MDHEN and CDR2 is SYDVKM.

The chain recombines TRBV12-5 with TRBJ1-4, with 10 bases identical to TRBD1. The CDR3 totals 14 residues. CDR1 and CDR2 (germline): LGHNT, FRNRAP. The V segment lost 6 bases and the J segment 10 bases; nucleotides outside the gene matches: 8. In nucleotides, the CDR3 is TGTGCTAGTGGGAAGACAGGGGGCGCCGGAAAACTGTTTTTT. It is translated as CASGKTGGAGKLFF.

CDR3: CASSFPHSSSEQFF. The DNA for the CDR3 is TGTGCCAGCAGCTTTCCCCACAGCTCTTCCGAGCAGTTCTTC. V gene TRBV7-9 combines with J gene TRBJ2-1; D uncertain. The length of the CDR3 is 14 residues. Trimming cost V 3 bases and J 10 bases, with 16 bases left between them. Germline V CDR1 and CDR2: SEHNR, FQNEAQ (reference sequence).

V usage is TRBV19 and J usage is TRBJ1-1, with D maybe TRBD1 (5 bases). The CDR3 is made up of 18 amino acids. Per germline, CDR1 LNHDA and CDR2 SQIVND (reference sequence). Trimming removed 5 bases at V and 2 bases at J, with 24 bases between. The CDR3 DNA reads TGTGCCAGTAGTGCTGGACCGGGACGGAGGTCCCCTAACACTGAAGCTTTCTTT. Translating gives CASSAGPGRRSPNTEAFF.

This clone is a singleton in its sample. This rearrangement joins TRBV11-3 to TRBJ2-7; D is ambiguous. The CDR3 is 13 amino acids. V was trimmed by 5 bases and J by 7 bases, leaving 15 bases between them. Germline values: CDR1 SGHNT, CDR2 YENEEA. CDR3 in amino acids: CASSPRTVREQYF. In DNA, the CDR3 is TGTGCCAGCAGCCCTAGGACGGTAAGGGAGCAGTACTTC. The full variable domain, in which reference TRBV11-3 and TRBJ2-7 provide the parts outside the CDR3, is EAGVVQSPRYKIIEKKQPVAFWCNPISGHNTLYWYLQNLGQGPELLIRYENEEAVDDSQLPKDRFSAERLKGVDSTLKIQPAELGDSAVYLCASSPRTVREQYFGPGTRLTVT.

J is TRBJ2-1 and V is TRBV11-2; D is ambiguous. Germline V gene sequence: CDR1 SGHAT, CDR2 FQNNGV. CDR3 size: 14 residues. Trimming removed 5 bases from V and 8 bases from J, with 16 bases in between. DNA of the CDR3: TGTGCCAGCAGCCAACGGTTATCCGGCGATGAGCAGTTCTTC. Amino acid sequence: CASSQRLSGDEQFF.

The V and J genes are TRBV10-3 and TRBJ1-5; 7 bases map to TRBD1. V was pared by 2 bases and J by 3 bases, with 4 bases of the junction left unmatched. Germline V gene lookup returns CDR1 ENHRY and CDR2 SYGVKD. The CDR3 contains 15 residues. CDR3 amino acids: CAISEGGGNNQPQHF. For the CDR3, the DNA is TGTGCCATCAGTGAGGGAGGGGGCAACAATCAGCCCCAGCATTTT.

The chain recombines TRBV7-9 with TRBJ2-5; D is unresolved. The CDR3 consists of 14 residues. Germline assignment: CDR1 SEHNR and CDR2 FQNEAQ (reference sequence). V lost 0 bases to trimming and J lost 0 bases, with 5 bases between them. The CDR3 loop is CASSLAFNQETQYF. Written as DNA, the CDR3 is TGTGCCAGCAGCTTAGCTTTCAACCAAGAGACCCAGTACTTC.

The rearrangement uses TRBV19 and TRBJ2-5; 15 bases agree with TRBD2. Per germline, CDR1 LNHDA and CDR2 SQIVND (reference sequence). This CDR3 contains 17 residues. Trimming cost V 4 bases and J 5 bases; bases outside gene matches: 8. The CDR3: CASSRGLAGGHRETQYF. The CDR3 nucleotides are TGTGCCAGTAGTAGAGGACTAGCGGGAGGGCATAGGGAGACCCAGTACTTC.

The chain links TRBV11-3 to TRBJ2-1, with 10 bases lining up with TRBD1. Germline CDR1 SGHNT, CDR2 YENEEA. The CDR3 totals 16 residues. Trimming took 6 bases from V and 2 from J; bases not matched to a gene: 7. This CDR3 reads CASRSGQGGTYNEQFF. CDR3 DNA: TGTGCCAGCAGATCCGGACAGGGGGGCACCTACAATGAGCAGTTCTTC.

V is TRBV7-8 and J is TRBJ1-1; TRBD1 aligns across 7 bases. The V gene's germline CDR1 is SGHVS and CDR2 FQNEAQ. V dropped 5 bases and J dropped 0; count of bases not matched to a gene: 3. The CDR3 totals 14 residues. The CDR3 sequence is CASSQGQMNTEAFF. CDR3 nucleotide sequence: TGTGCCAGCAGCCAGGGACAGATGAACACTGAAGCTTTCTTT. Full variable domain (remainder filled in from reference TRBV7-8 and TRBJ1-1): GAGVSQSPRYKVAKRGQDVALRCDPISGHVSLFWYQQALGQGPEFLTYFQNEAQLDKSGLPSDRFFAERPEGSVSTLKIQRTQQEDSAVYLCASSQGQMNTEAFFGQGTRLTVV.

The chain recombines TRBV30 with TRBJ2-1, with D perhaps matching TRBD1 (5 bases). The CDR3 runs to 14 residues. Trimming took off 3 bases at V and 2 bases at J, with 11 bases between the two ends. Germline CDR1 and CDR2: GTSNPN and SVGIG (reference sequence). DNA for the CDR3: TGTGCCTGGAGGGGGCATTCCCCCTACAATGAGCAGTTCTTC. Encoded protein: CAWRGHSPYNEQFF.

The chain joins TRBV7-6 to TRBJ1-3; no definite D call. CDR1 is SGHVS, CDR2 FNYEAQ, per germline. V shed 1 base and J shed 0 bases, with 13 bases lying between them. The CDR3 is 17 residues long. CDR3 in amino acids: CASSLGSGLSSGNTIYF. The CDR3 DNA sequence: TGTGCCAGCAGCTTAGGATCAGGACTGAGCTCTGGAAACACCATATATTTT.

V and J are TRBV14 and TRBJ2-1; 11 nucleotides line up with TRBD1. The CDR3 totals 16 residues. The V gene's germline CDR1 is SGHDN and CDR2 FVKESK. V shed 3 bases, J shed 2 bases, and the junction held 3 bases outside the gene matches. CDR3 nucleotide sequence: TGTGCCAGCAGCCAGCTGGGACAGGGGGCCTACAATGAGCAGTTCTTC. It is translated as CASSQLGQGAYNEQFF.

The genes are TRBV29-1 and TRBJ1-3; D gene ambiguous. Germline V gene data show CDR1 as SQVTM and CDR2 as ANQGSEA. V lost 1 base, J lost 5 bases, and 9 bases lay in between. The CDR3 is 13 amino acids. This CDR3 is CSVEGQDRNTIYF. Here the CDR3 DNA reads TGCAGCGTTGAAGGACAAGACCGAAACACCATATATTTT.

CDR3 loop: CASSIDLGSALQETQYF. In DNA, the CDR3 is TGTGCCAGTAGTATAGATCTTGGGTCCGCCCTGCAAGAGACCCAGTACTTC. This sequence joins TRBV19 and TRBJ2-5; D is uncertain. Between the trimmed V and J ends, which lost 0 bases and 2 bases, there was a span of 16 bases. The CDR3 has 17 amino acids. CDR1 is LNHDA and CDR2 is SQIVND in the germline V gene (reference sequence).